These 21 T cell receptor beta chains originate from one sample sequenced in a study of identical twins (dated by TCRdb to between 2015 and 2016). Libraries came from 5' RACE. Sequencing used an Illumina HiSeq 2000. The public reads were reprocessed in TCRdb via fastp at Q25 and MiXCR, keeping in-frame beta chains. One record per CDR3 amino acid sequence lists the most common genes and DNA. This sample is represented by about 460,000 distinct CDR3 sequences; 11% to 15% of them were singletons. Of the sample, around 0.48% is held by the ten largest clones. These data also formed part of another study, on yellow fever vaccine responses in identical twins.

Sequenced sample: CD4+ T cells sorted from blood. The receptor source for this set is a young woman in good health.

This chain uses TRBV4-3 with TRBJ2-7; no clear D. Germline lookup yields CDR1 LGHNA and CDR2 YSLEER. The CDR3 covers 16 residues. V shed 0 bases and J shed 0 bases, with 12 bases lying between them. This chain's CDR3 is CASSQDSRTYSYEQYF. DNA for the CDR3: TGCGCCAGCAGCCAAGATTCGCGTACTTACTCCTACGAGCAGTACTTC.

This clonotype has a handful of counts. The rearrangement joins TRBV5-1 to TRBJ2-3; 7 bases agree with TRBD2. The CDR3 extends over 16 amino acids. The junction had 10 bases not matched to a gene; V was cut back by 0 bases and J by 6 bases. Germline V gene data show CDR1 as SGHRS and CDR2 as YFSETQ. The CDR3 DNA reads as TGCGCCAGCAGCTTGGCCGTCGGGGGAGGGCAGGATACGCAGTATTTT. Protein: CASSLAVGGGQDTQYF.

This clonotype was counted many times. This rearrangement joins TRBV28 to TRBJ2-7; 7 nucleotides match TRBD1. V shed 4 bases and J 3 bases; nucleotides not matched to a gene: 12. The germline gives CDR1 MDHEN, CDR2 SYDVKM. The CDR3 is 16 residues long. The CDR3 loop is CASSSLSGGVFYEQYF. CDR3 bases: TGTGCCAGCAGTTCCCTCTCAGGGGGAGTCTTCTACGAGCAGTACTTC.

This clonotype turned up a few times. Its ends do not fully match the called genes, so a read error is possible. The chain recombines TRBV7-7 with TRBJ2-5, with D maybe TRBD1 (5 bases). The CDR3 totals 14 residues. Germline V lookup: CDR1 SSHAT, CDR2 FNYEAQ (reference sequence). The DNA of the CDR3 is TGTGCTAGCAGCTTAAGACAGTTCGGAGAGACCCAGTACTTC. It codes for CASSLRQFGETQYF.

The V gene is TRBV7-6, the J gene TRBJ2-2; tentatively, D is TRBD2 (6 bases). CDR1 is SGHVS and CDR2 is FNYEAQ in the germline V gene. The ends were cut back, 1 base at V and 1 base at J, with 10 bases in the middle. CDR3 size: 16 residues. This CDR3 reads CASSLVGSGNTGELFF. In DNA form, the CDR3 reads TGTGCCAGCAGCTTAGTCGGTAGCGGGAACACCGGGGAGCTGTTTTTT.

This clonotype was recorded a few times. The junction departs from germline at one end; a sequencing error may be responsible. The V and J genes are TRBV4-2 and TRBJ2-1, with 16 bases fitting TRBD2. This CDR3 comprises 17 residues. Looked up from germline, CDR1 is LGHNA and CDR2 is YNFKEQ. The DNA for the CDR3 is TGTGCCAGCAGCCAAGAGCCTGGGACTAGCGGGAGGGCCTCGACCTACTTC. This gives the protein CASSQEPGTSGRASTYF.

This clonotype has just a few counts. The chain combines TRBV5-1 with TRBJ2-5; 14 nucleotides agree with TRBD2. CDR1 is SGHRS, CDR2 YFSETQ, per germline. This CDR3 spans 18 amino acids. V lost 1 base to trimming and J lost 2 bases; unmatched junction nucleotides: 7. In DNA form, the CDR3 reads TGCGCCAGCAGCTTGTCCGGGACTAGCGGGAGTGGGCAAGAGACCCAGTACTTC. Translated: CASSLSGTSGSGQETQYF.

V usage is TRBV3-1 and J usage is TRBJ2-5; D is perhaps TRBD1 (6 bases). V was shortened by 0 bases and J by 6 bases, with 8 bases between the two germline ends. Germline CDR1 is LGHDT and CDR2 is YNNKEL (reference sequence). The CDR3 loop spans 13 amino acids. This CDR3 reads CASSQDRGQTQYF. DNA of the CDR3: TGTGCCAGCAGCCAAGACAGGGGCCAGACCCAGTACTTC.

The chain joins TRBV3-1 to TRBJ2-1; TRBD2 agrees at 7 bases. The CDR3 sequence is 14 residues long. V dropped 3 bases and J dropped 3; count of bases not matched to a gene: 2. Germline CDR1 LGHDT, CDR2 YNNKEL (reference sequence). CDR3 nucleotide sequence: TGTGCCAGCAGCCATTCTAGCGGCTACAATGAGCAGTTCTTC. Amino acid sequence: CASSHSSGYNEQFF.

The chain couples TRBV9 to TRBJ2-6; D is tentatively TRBD1 or TRBD2 (5 bases each). CDR3 size: 17 residues. The V and J ends lost 4 bases and 0 bases respectively, with 14 bases between them. Per the germline V gene, CDR1 is SGDLS and CDR2 is YYNGEE. The CDR3 region is CASSKGRLGSGANVLTF. The DNA for the CDR3 is TGTGCCAGCAGCAAGGGACGGCTTGGCTCTGGGGCCAACGTCCTGACTTTC.

This clonotype appeared a few times. The gene calls are TRBV20-1 and TRBJ1-5; a possible D gene is TRBD1 (5 bases). The CDR3 has 14 amino acids. V gave up 1 base and J gave up 7 bases, with 14 bases separating them. Per the germline V gene, CDR1 is DFQATT and CDR2 is SNEGSKA (reference sequence). CDR3 in DNA: TGCAGTGCTAGAGCGGGGGGGTACGAGCAGCCCCAGCATTTT. Amino acids: CSARAGGYEQPQHF.

The chain is built from TRBV20-1 and TRBJ2-5; 11 bases match TRBD2. With 2 bases clipped from V and 5 bases from J, the junction kept 7 bases outside the gene matches. Looked up from germline, CDR1 is DFQATT and CDR2 is SNEGSKA (reference sequence). The CDR3 has 15 amino acids. This CDR3 is CSARPGTSGPETQYF. In nucleotides, the CDR3 is TGCAGTGCTAGACCCGGGACTAGCGGTCCGGAGACCCAGTACTTC.

This clonotype was detected a few times. Here the CDR3 reads CASSLRQGGYEQYF. The DNA for the CDR3 is TGTGCCAGCAGTTTAAGACAGGGGGGTTACGAGCAGTACTTC. The rearrangement joins TRBV12-3 or TRBV12-4 to TRBJ2-7, with 9 bases fitting TRBD1. CDR3 length: 14 residues. V dropped 2 bases and J dropped 4; count of bases not matched to a gene: 3.

The chain is built from TRBV7-6 and TRBJ2-2; D not certain. Germline V gene lookup returns CDR1 SGHVS and CDR2 FNYEAQ. CDR3 length: 15 residues. V was trimmed by 2 bases and J by 1 base, leaving 8 bases between them. As DNA, the CDR3 is TGTGCCAGCAGCTTACTTCACGGGAACACCGGGGAGCTGTTTTTT. Its protein is CASSLLHGNTGELFF.

This chain uses TRBV27 with TRBJ2-6; D not certain. The germline CDR1 and CDR2 sequences are MNHEY and SMNVEV (reference sequence). The CDR3 runs 17 residues. The ends were cut back, 5 bases at V and 4 bases at J, with 18 bases in the middle. CDR3 DNA: TGTGCCAGCAGTGTAAGGGAATCACCAGCCGGGGCCAACGTCCTGACTTTC. Its protein product is CASSVRESPAGANVLTF.

At least ten counts were recorded for this clonotype. V and J are TRBV10-3 and TRBJ2-1; 9 bases align to TRBD2. CDR1 is ENHRY, CDR2 SYGVKD, per germline. This CDR3 has 14 residues. The V and J ends lost 3 bases and 10 bases, in that order; junction bases with no gene match: 7. This CDR3 is CAISDIGTSMEQFF. As DNA, the CDR3 is TGTGCCATCAGTGATATCGGGACTAGCATGGAGCAGTTCTTC.

This clonotype was observed many times. The J gene is TRBJ2-5, the V gene TRBV27; maybe TRBD1 (6 bases). The CDR3 contains 14 residues. Germline V gene data show CDR1 as MNHEY and CDR2 as SMNVEV (reference sequence). Trimming took 7 bases from V and 2 from J, leaving 14 bases between them. The CDR3 loop reads CASKWTAIQETQYF. As DNA, the CDR3 is TGTGCCAGCAAATGGACAGCTATTCAAGAGACCCAGTACTTC.

This clonotype showed up just once. V usage is TRBV20-1 and J usage is TRBJ2-2, with unresolved D. V shed 3 bases and J shed 4 bases, with 6 bases lying between them. The germline V gene has CDR1 DFQATT and CDR2 SNEGSKA (reference sequence). The length of the CDR3 is 12 residues. In nucleotides, the CDR3 is TGCAGTGCTAGGACTCTCACCGGGGAGCTGTTTTTT. It codes for CSARTLTGELFF.

This clonotype was counted only a few times. The chain uses TRBV7-2 and TRBJ2-3; the D is unclear. The germline V gene encodes CDR1 SGHTA and CDR2 FQGNSA. Trimming stripped 1 base from V and 1 base from J, with 9 bases between. This CDR3 has 15 amino acids. CDR3 DNA sequence: TGTGCCAGCAGCTTAGGGGGAACTGGCACAGATACGCAGTATTTT. This sequence encodes CASSLGGTGTDTQYF.

The chain recombines TRBV11-2 with TRBJ2-3, with TRBD1 matching 10 bases. The CDR3 totals 17 residues. Germline V gene lookup returns CDR1 SGHAT and CDR2 FQNNGV. Germline trimming cut 2 bases from V and 3 bases from J; bases unmatched to any gene: 8. CDR3 nucleotide sequence: TGTGCCAGCAGCTTACTAACCGGGACAGGGGATACAGATACGCAGTATTTT. As protein: CASSLLTGTGDTDTQYF.

This clonotype was detected a few times. The V call is TRBV24-1, the J call TRBJ1-1, with TRBD1 as a possible D gene (5 bases). CDR3 length equals 12 residues. Germline V CDR1 and CDR2: KGHDR, SFDVKD. With 8 bases removed from V and 0 bases from J, the gap between germline ends came to 6 bases. The CDR3 here is CATMGVNTEAFF. The CDR3 nucleotides read TGTGCCACCATGGGGGTGAACACTGAAGCTTTCTTT.